The clone carrying this T cell receptor beta chain appeared a few times. This entry belongs to a study of T cells in Graves' hyperthyroidism and ophthalmopathy. TCR beta CDR3 regions were amplified from RNA transcripts. The primer set for the first-round RT-PCR of the TCR CDR3 was HTBI. TCRdb called the multiplex PCR reads again in MiXCR, with one record for every CDR3 protein. Of over 350,000 distinct CDR3 sequences in the sample, more than 12% were seen once. Sequencing used blood. The TCR sequence derives from a man aged 50 to 60 with Graves' ophthalmopathy.

The CDR3, as DNA: TGTGCCACCGGGGGCGGGAACCCTCAAGATACGCAGTATTTT. It yields the protein CATGGGNPQDTQYF. The V and J genes are TRBV15 and TRBJ2-3, with D perhaps assigned TRBD1 or TRBD2 (6 bases each). This CDR3 spans 14 amino acids. Germline V gene data show CDR1 as LNHNV and CDR2 as YYDKDF (reference sequence). Trimming removed 8 bases from V and 5 bases from J, with 17 bases in between. Filled out from reference TRBV15 and TRBJ2-3, the complete variable domain reads DAMVIQNPRYQVTQFGKPVTLSCSQTLNHNVMYWYQQKSSQAPKLLFHYYDKDFNNEADTPDNFQSRRPNTSFCFLDIRSPGLGDTAMYLCATGGGNPQDTQYFGPGTRLTVL.